The 2 T cell receptor beta chains listed next were all sequenced from one sample in a study of shared clonotypes between healthy human individuals. Data came from immunoSEQ multiplex PCR; TCRdb stores just in-frame clones and leaves some out. This sample has some 2.1 million clones, with about 95% found just once. It was CD45RO-negative cells, positively selected for CCR7, that made up naive CD8 cells, with terminally differentiated effector memory CD45RA+ cells excluded. Sequencing used naive CD8+ T cells sorted from blood. The source of these receptors is a man younger than 35 in good health.

The rearrangement joins TRBV10-3 to TRBJ1-1; a possible D gene is TRBD1 (6 bases). The CDR3 has 14 amino acids. The V and J ends lost 4 bases and 1 base respectively, with 10 bases between them. The germline V gene has CDR1 ENHRY and CDR2 SYGVKD. The CDR3 region has the DNA TGTGCCATCAGTGCTCTACAGGGGAACACTGAAGCTTTCTTT. Its translation is CAISALQGNTEAFF.

The V and J genes are TRBV9 and TRBJ1-4, with D possibly TRBD1 on 6 matching bases. The CDR3 runs 16 residues. Germline CDR1 and CDR2: SGDLS and YYNGEE. V was trimmed by 4 bases and J by 0 bases, leaving 13 bases between them. The CDR3, as DNA: TGTGCCAGCAGCATCGAGGGGGGCGCAACTAATGAAAAACTGTTTTTT. The encoded protein is CASSIEGGATNEKLFF. The whole variable domain, filled in from reference TRBV9 and TRBJ1-4, reads DSGVTQTPKHLITATGQRVTLRCSPRSGDLSVYWYQQSLDQGLQFLIQYYNGEERAKGNILERFSAQQFPDLHSELNLSSLELGDSALYFCASSIEGGATNEKLFFGSGTQLSVL.